Listed below are T cell receptor beta chains from one sample, sequenced in a study of blood T cell repertoires in COVID-19. This table comes from immunoSEQ multiplex PCR, and its TCRdb copy is limited to in-frame clones, with some not included. This table has around 200,000 clones, approximately 86% appearing once. Sequencing was done on a sample of PBMCs or T cells enriched from blood (not recorded which). The receptors were gathered from a woman under 40 who had been exposed to COVID-19. Both conserved end residues are part of each CDR3. A D gene is named only where the DNA matches it firmly. The size field is filled for only some rows; it gives once, few, many or a size class.

J: TRBJ1-2; V: TRBV24-1; D: -; size: -; CDR3: CATREREGNYGYTF; DNA: TGTGCCACCAGGGAGAGGGAGGGAAACTATGGCTACACCTTC
J: TRBJ2-4; V: TRBV7-8; D: -; size: -; CDR3: CASSYSSGILKNIQYF; DNA: TGTGCCAGCAGCTACTCCTCCGGGATTTTAAAAAACATTCAGTACTTC
J: TRBJ1-6; V: TRBV10-3; D: -; size: -; CDR3: CAINGQTNSPLHF; DNA: TGTGCCATCAATGGTCAAACAAATTCACCCCTCCACTTT
J: TRBJ2-1; V: TRBV30; D: TRBD2; size: -; CDR3: CAWSVKLAGKNEQFF; DNA: TGTGCCTGGAGTGTAAAACTAGCGGGGAAGAATGAGCAGTTCTTC
J: TRBJ2-7; V: TRBV12-3/TRBV12-4; D: -; size: -; CDR3: CASRTFSSYEQYF; DNA: TGTGCCAGTCGAACCTTCAGCTCCTACGAGCAGTACTTC
J: TRBJ1-3; V: TRBV18; D: -; size: -; CDR3: CASSPNRDLTGNTIYF; DNA: TGTGCCAGCTCACCGAACAGGGATCTAACTGGAAACACCATATATTTT
J: TRBJ2-7; V: TRBV19; D: -; size: once; CDR3: CASSMGSSYEQYF; DNA: TGTGCCAGTAGTATGGGGAGCTCCTACGAGCAGTACTTC
J: TRBJ1-5; V: TRBV19; D: -; size: -; CDR3: CASTVDISNQPQHF; DNA: TGTGCCAGTACCGTAGACATTAGCAATCAGCCCCAGCATTTT
J: TRBJ2-7; V: TRBV5-5; D: TRBD1; size: few; CDR3: CASSRLTGDNSYEQYF; DNA: TGTGCCAGCAGCCGTCTGACAGGGGACAATAGCTACGAGCAGTACTTC
J: TRBJ2-7; V: TRBV14; D: -; size: -; CDR3: CASSQEAGYEQYF; DNA: TGTGCCAGCAGCCAAGAAGCAGGCTACGAGCAGTACTTC
J: TRBJ1-5; V: TRBV30; D: TRBD1; size: -; CDR3: CAWSFQGDQPQHF; DNA: TGTGCCTGGAGTTTTCAGGGGGATCAGCCCCAGCATTTT
J: TRBJ2-7; V: TRBV5-6; D: TRBD1; size: -; CDR3: CASSRGAGQGRYEQYF; DNA: TGTGCCAGCAGCCGGGGAGCGGGACAGGGGCGGTACGAGCAGTACTTC
J: TRBJ1-4; V: TRBV7-2; D: TRBD1; size: few; CDR3: CASSLGGQFNEKLFF; DNA: TGTGCCAGCAGCTTAGGGGGACAGTTCAATGAAAAACTGTTTTTT
J: TRBJ2-7; V: TRBV20-1; D: TRBD1; size: once; CDR3: CSASGTGTYEQYF; DNA: TGCAGTGCTAGTGGGACAGGGACCTACGAGCAGTACTTC
J: TRBJ2-1; V: TRBV19; D: -; size: -; CDR3: CASGRGVSSYNEQFF; DNA: TGTGCCAGCGGCCGCGGGGTCAGCTCCTACAATGAGCAGTTCTTC
J: TRBJ1-2; V: TRBV5-1; D: TRBD1; size: -; CDR3: CASSPGTGGGYTF; DNA: TGCGCCAGCAGCCCAGGGACAGGCGGCGGCTACACCTTC
J: TRBJ1-6; V: TRBV28; D: -; size: -; CDR3: CASSPPVDSYFSPLHF; DNA: TGTGCCAGCAGTCCCCCGGTAGATTCGTACTTCTCACCCCTCCACTTT
J: TRBJ1-2; V: TRBV7-8; D: -; size: -; CDR3: CASSHTDRTNYGYTF; DNA: TGTGCCAGCAGCCACACCGACAGGACGAACTATGGCTACACCTTC
J: TRBJ2-4; V: TRBV27; D: -; size: -; CDR3: CASSLIGGAKNIQYF; DNA: TGTGCCAGCAGTTTAATAGGGGGAGCCAAAAACATTCAGTACTTC
J: TRBJ2-2; V: TRBV5-1; D: -; size: -; CDR3: CASKKTGNTGELFF; DNA: TGCGCCAGCAAAAAAACAGGGAACACCGGGGAGCTGTTTTTT
J: TRBJ2-5; V: TRBV20-1; D: -; size: -; CDR3: CSATTGETQYF; DNA: TGCAGTGCTACCACGGGAGAGACCCAGTACTTC
J: TRBJ2-5; V: TRBV2; D: -; size: -; CDR3: CASILAYSKETQYF; DNA: TGTGCCAGCATCCTAGCGTATTCGAAGGAGACCCAGTACTTC
J: TRBJ2-7; V: TRBV11-3; D: TRBD2; size: -; CDR3: CASSPQTSGGSPRSYEQYF; DNA: TGTGCCAGCAGCCCCCAGACTAGCGGGGGCTCCCCCCGCTCCTACGAGCAGTACTTC
J: TRBJ1-1; V: TRBV4-1; D: TRBD1; size: -; CDR3: CASSLGTVNTEAFF; DNA: TGCGCCAGCAGCCTCGGGACAGTGAACACTGAAGCTTTCTTT
J: TRBJ2-3; V: TRBV11-2; D: -; size: -; CDR3: CASSLVGGRRTDTQYF; DNA: TGTGCCAGCAGCTTAGTTGGGGGCAGGCGCACAGATACGCAGTATTTT
J: TRBJ2-7; V: TRBV7-9; D: TRBD1; size: -; CDR3: CASSPWTGTSYEQYF; DNA: TGTGCCAGCAGCCCGTGGACAGGGACGTCCTACGAGCAGTACTTC
J: TRBJ1-5; V: TRBV3-1/TRBV3-2; D: -; size: once; CDR3: CASSRQVGQPQHF; DNA: TGTGCCAGCAGCCGTCAGGTGGGCCAGCCCCAGCATTTT
J: TRBJ1-2; V: TRBV27; D: -; size: -; CDR3: CASSAFTGGPSNYGYTF; DNA: TGTGCCAGCAGTGCCTTCACCGGGGGGCCCTCTAACTATGGCTACACCTTC
J: TRBJ2-1; V: TRBV15; D: TRBD1; size: few; CDR3: CATSSGTGQFF; DNA: TGTGCCACCAGCAGCGGGACAGGGCAGTTCTTC
J: TRBJ2-1; V: TRBV5-6; D: -; size: -; CDR3: CASSDGTYNEQFF; DNA: TGTGCCAGCAGCGACGGGACCTACAATGAGCAGTTCTTC
J: TRBJ1-5; V: TRBV7-8; D: -; size: -; CDR3: CASSKEVQPQHF; DNA: TGTGCCAGCAGCAAAGAGGTACAGCCCCAGCATTTT
J: TRBJ1-2; V: TRBV29-1; D: TRBD1; size: -; CDR3: CSVARTGGAAGYTF; DNA: TGCAGCGTAGCAAGGACAGGGGGCGCGGCTGGCTACACCTTC
J: TRBJ2-2; V: TRBV3-1/TRBV3-2; D: TRBD2; size: -; CDR3: CASSSSGGADTGELFF; DNA: TGTGCCAGCTCATCTAGCGGGGGGGCCGACACCGGGGAGCTGTTTTTT
J: TRBJ2-7; V: TRBV19; D: TRBD1; size: -; CDR3: CASSPGGSISYEQYF; DNA: TGTGCCAGTAGCCCAGGGGGCTCTATCTCCTACGAGCAGTACTTC
J: TRBJ1-3; V: TRBV27; D: -; size: -; CDR3: CASRPTYTRSGNTIYF; DNA: TGTGCCAGCAGACCCACCTACACGAGGTCTGGAAACACCATATATTTT
J: TRBJ2-1; V: TRBV6-5; D: -; size: -; CDR3: CASTLSGAYNEQFF; DNA: TGTGCCAGCACCCTATCAGGGGCTTACAATGAGCAGTTCTTC
J: TRBJ2-3; V: TRBV5-1; D: TRBD2; size: -; CDR3: CASSAGTSGRDTQYF; DNA: TGCGCCAGCAGCGCCGGGACTAGCGGGCGGGATACGCAGTATTTT
J: TRBJ2-1; V: TRBV30; D: TRBD2; size: -; CDR3: CAWSKSGTSGVPGYNEQFF; DNA: TGTGCCTGGAGTAAGAGCGGTACTAGCGGGGTTCCGGGTTACAATGAGCAGTTCTTC